This T cell receptor beta chain was recovered during a study of cytomegalovirus exposure and HLA in healthy donors. Germline loops: CDR1 SGHNT, CDR2 YENEEA. The V end was cut by 5 bases, the J end by 9 bases, with 22 bases between. The CDR3 has 15 residues. 60 Vbeta and 13 Jbeta primers were used in PCR. In the study's own analysis: About 11 million of some 80 million unique TCR beta chains were shared, per a later count. The table came from immunoSEQ multiplex PCR; TCRdb's copy has only in-frame clones and leaves some out. For V, J and clone size, that table is used; D and trimming come from the DNA. In the table there are 150,000 to 200,000 clones, roughly four fifths of which are singletons.

J is TRBJ2-5 and V is TRBV11-3; maybe TRBD1 (5 bases). The clonotype was recovered from a man between 18 and 35 years old in good health and CMV-seronegative. The source material was PBMCs. The CDR3 is CASSESQTDPQAQYF. The CDR3 coding sequence is TGTGCCAGCAGCGAGTCCCAGACAGACCCGCAGGCCCAGTACTTC.